This T cell receptor beta chain was observed in a study of T-cell reconstitution after alpha-beta-depleted transplantation in children. The germline gives CDR1 SGHVS, CDR2 FNYEAQ. CDR3 length: 16 amino acids. V lost 4 bases, J lost 1 base, and 7 bases stayed unmatched. Molecular barcoding with unique molecular identifiers was used for the TCRbeta library. TCRdb re-called the PCR reads through MiXCR, storing one row per CDR3 protein. The sample contains over 450,000 distinct CDR3 sequences, about 11% of which appear only once. Worth noting for this clonotype: Its antigen remains unidentified.

Notes on the study in general: T-cell counts and diversity at one year following transplant were attributed mainly to newly produced T cells.

Sequenced material: PBMCs, taken before TCRalphabeta/CD19-depleted stem cell transplant. The sequence came from a child aged 2-15 years with inherited bone marrow failure, due to receive a stem cell transplant. The chain recombines TRBV7-6 with TRBJ1-3, with 7 bases that match TRBD1. CDR3 region: CASSYRQGGSGNTIYF. The CDR3 bases are TGTGCCAGCAGCTACAGACAGGGAGGATCTGGAAACACCATATATTTT.